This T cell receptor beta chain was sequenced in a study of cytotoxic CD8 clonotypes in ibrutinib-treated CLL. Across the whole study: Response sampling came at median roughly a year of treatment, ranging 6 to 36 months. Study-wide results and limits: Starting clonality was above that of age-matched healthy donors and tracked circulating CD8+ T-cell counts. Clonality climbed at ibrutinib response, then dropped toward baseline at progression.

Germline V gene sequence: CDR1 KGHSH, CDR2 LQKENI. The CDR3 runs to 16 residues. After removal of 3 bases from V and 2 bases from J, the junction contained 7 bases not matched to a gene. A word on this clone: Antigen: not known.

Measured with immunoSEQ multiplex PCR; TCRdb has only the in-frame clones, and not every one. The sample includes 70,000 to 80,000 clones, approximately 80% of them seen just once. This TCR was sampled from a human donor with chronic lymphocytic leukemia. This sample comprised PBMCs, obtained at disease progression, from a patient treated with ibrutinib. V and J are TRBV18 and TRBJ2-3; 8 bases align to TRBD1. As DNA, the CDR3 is TGTGCCAGCTCACCTTTCGGGACAGGAGCCACAGATACGCAGTATTTT. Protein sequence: CASSPFGTGATDTQYF.